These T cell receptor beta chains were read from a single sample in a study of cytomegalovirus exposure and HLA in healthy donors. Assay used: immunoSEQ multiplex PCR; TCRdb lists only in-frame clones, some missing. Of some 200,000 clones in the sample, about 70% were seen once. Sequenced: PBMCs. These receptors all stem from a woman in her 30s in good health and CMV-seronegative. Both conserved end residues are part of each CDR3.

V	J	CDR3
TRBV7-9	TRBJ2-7	CASSLGRGSTNEQYF
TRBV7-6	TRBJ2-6	CASSLSRGTYSGANVLTF
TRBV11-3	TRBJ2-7	CASSLGGGREQYF
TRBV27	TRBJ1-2	CASSLTGNYGYTF
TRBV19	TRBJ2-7	CASSMAGGSYEQYF
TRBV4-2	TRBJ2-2	CASSQGPGTGGGTGELFF
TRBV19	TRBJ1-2	CASSIGQLNYGYTF
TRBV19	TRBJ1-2	CASRIIGGANYGYTF
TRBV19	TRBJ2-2	CASSGFSGRNTGELFF
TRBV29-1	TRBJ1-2	CSVDWVGGYGYTF
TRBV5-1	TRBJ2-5	CASSLGPSGGPETQYF
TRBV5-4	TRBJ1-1	CASSPTGGVWSGNTEAFF
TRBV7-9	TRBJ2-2	CASSPGQGVTGELFF
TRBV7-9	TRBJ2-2	CASSLALLRDRVAGELFF
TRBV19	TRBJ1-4	CASSRTGGAGEKLFF
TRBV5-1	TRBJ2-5	CASSVGVQETQYF
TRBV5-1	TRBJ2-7	CASSPGPSYEQYF
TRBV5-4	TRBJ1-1	CASSLRGLNTEAFF
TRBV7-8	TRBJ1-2	CASSPGQVWGYTF
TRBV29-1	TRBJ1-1	CSVEFLGAEAFF
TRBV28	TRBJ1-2	CASSTPGTGSYGYTF
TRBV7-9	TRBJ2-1	CASSLSSGRGGEQFF
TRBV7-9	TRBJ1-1	CASSDRGNTEAFF
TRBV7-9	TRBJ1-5	CASTSGQPGEPQHF
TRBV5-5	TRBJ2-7	CASSLAHYEQYF
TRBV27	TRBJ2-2	CASSFQGGMDTGELFF